Sequencing of this T cell receptor (beta chain) was carried out in a study of CD8 T cells in ankylosing spondylitis. General study points: Prior work had noted some motif variants in reactive arthritis blood and synovial fluid. Reportedly, matched ankylosing spondylitis synovial fluid was significantly enriched for disease-linked clones. Within ankylosing spondylitis blood, a TCR beta motif made up of seven to nine highly homologous variants appeared to be characteristic. As for the disease-linked clones, they showed a CD8+ phenotype and occurred at relatively low frequencies in peripheral blood.

As the method for making TCR beta libraries, quantitative 5'-RACE with molecular barcodes was used. TCRdb used MiXCR to reprocess the 5' RACE reads, holding one entry per CDR3 protein. The top ten hold under 20% of the sample, which has roughly 700,000 distinct CDR3 sequences, under 20% seen once. Germline V CDR1 and CDR2: SGHRS, YFSETQ. The CDR3 consists of 14 residues. This clonotype was seen only a few times. Its matching antigen is unknown. At one end the junction does not follow the germline gene, possibly because of a read error. The chain has TRBV5-1 and TRBJ2-3, with D uncertain. This receptor was obtained from a male donor with ankylosing spondylitis. The material sequenced was blood, either unsorted or a sorted T cell fraction (not recorded which). The CDR3 region has the DNA TGTGCCAGCAGCTTAGTTCAGAGTACAGATACGCAGTATTTT. This encodes CASSLVQSTDTQYF.